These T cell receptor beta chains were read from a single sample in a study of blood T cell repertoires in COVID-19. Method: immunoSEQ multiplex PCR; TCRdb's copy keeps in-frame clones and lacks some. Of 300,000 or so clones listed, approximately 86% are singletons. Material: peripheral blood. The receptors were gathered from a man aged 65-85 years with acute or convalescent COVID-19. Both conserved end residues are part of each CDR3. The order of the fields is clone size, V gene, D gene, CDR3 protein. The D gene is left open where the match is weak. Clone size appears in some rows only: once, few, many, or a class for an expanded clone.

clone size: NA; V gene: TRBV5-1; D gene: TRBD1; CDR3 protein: CASSLRGQGVETQYF
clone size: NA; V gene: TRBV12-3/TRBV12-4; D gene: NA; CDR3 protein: CASSSTELYEQYF
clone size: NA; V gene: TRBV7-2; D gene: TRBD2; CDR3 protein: CASSVEAGGYNEQFF
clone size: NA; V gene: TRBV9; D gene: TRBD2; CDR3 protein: CASSASGLDADTQYF
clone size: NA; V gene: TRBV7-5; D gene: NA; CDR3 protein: CARSLRGQGRKYEQYF
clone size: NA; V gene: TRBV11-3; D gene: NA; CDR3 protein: CASRGGAGELFF
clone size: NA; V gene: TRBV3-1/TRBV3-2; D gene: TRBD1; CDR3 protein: CASSQTGTGRYTF
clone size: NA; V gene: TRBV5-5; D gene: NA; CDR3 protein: CASSLQDTNTEAFF
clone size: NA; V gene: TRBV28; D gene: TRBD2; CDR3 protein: CASSVREKYF
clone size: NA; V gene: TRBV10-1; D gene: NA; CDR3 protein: CASSLRVGVSYNEQFF
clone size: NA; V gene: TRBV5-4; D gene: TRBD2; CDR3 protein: CASSFGTSGSYNEQFF
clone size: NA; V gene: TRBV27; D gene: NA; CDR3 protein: CASGVRTNEKLFF
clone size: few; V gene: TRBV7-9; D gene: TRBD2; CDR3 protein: CASSRVSGRAGADTQYF
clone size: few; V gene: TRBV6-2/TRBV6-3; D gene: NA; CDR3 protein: CASSPSAGLFF
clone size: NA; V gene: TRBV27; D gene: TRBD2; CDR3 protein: CASSLLAGSQETQYF
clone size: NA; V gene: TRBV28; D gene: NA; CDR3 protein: CASSRQVEAFF
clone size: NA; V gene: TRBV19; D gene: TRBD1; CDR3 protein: CASSMGRGPYEQYF
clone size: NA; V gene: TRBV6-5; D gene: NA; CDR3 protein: CASGWGGGNQPQHF
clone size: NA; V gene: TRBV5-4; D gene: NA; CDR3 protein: CASSLGPGFVRTDTQYF
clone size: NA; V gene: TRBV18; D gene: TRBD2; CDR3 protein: CASSQSSGNEQFF
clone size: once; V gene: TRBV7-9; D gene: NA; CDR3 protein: CASSLVEAEAFF
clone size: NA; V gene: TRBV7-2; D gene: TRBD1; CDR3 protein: CASSTQTGEQPQHF
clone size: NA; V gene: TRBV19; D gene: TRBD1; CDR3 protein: CASSIGDRVSEQYF
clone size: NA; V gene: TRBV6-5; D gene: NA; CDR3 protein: CATKMREGGTEAFF
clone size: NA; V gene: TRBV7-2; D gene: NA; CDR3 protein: CASSLTGSDTEAFF
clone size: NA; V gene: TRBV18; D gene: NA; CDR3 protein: CASSPGGEIGTEAFF
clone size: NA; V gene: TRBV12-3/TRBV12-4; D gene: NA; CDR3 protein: CASSLRPGEQYF
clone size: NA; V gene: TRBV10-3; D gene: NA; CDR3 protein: CAISEVAGVGTEAFF
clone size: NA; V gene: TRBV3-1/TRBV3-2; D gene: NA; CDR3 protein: CASSQAGYEQFF